The clone carrying this T cell receptor (beta chain) was recorded at least ten times. The antigen remains unidentified. The data were taken from a study of identical twins. Study results and caveats: Monozygotic twins shared more out-of-frame TCR alpha than recombination models predicted.

A single record per CDR3 protein comes from TCRdb applying MiXCR to the 5' RACE reads. This sample has about 260,000 distinct CDR3 sequences, with roughly 7% found just once. This same sample was also taken into another study, of yellow fever vaccine responses in identical twins. That report adds: The T cell response to vaccination in identical twins was reportedly partly convergent and partly personalized.

This TCR was recovered from a woman between 18 and 29 years old in good health. The sequenced sample consisted of memory (CD45RO+) T cells sorted from blood.

In DNA form, the CDR3 reads TGTGCCAGCAGTGCCCCGGACAACTCTGGAAACACCATATATTTT. Amino acids: CASSAPDNSGNTIYF. This chain connects TRBV25-1 to TRBJ1-3, with a possible D match to TRBD1 (5 bases). Germline V gene sequence: CDR1 MGHDK, CDR2 SYGVNS. The CDR3 covers 15 residues. Trimming removed 4 bases from V and 0 bases from J, with 10 bases in between.